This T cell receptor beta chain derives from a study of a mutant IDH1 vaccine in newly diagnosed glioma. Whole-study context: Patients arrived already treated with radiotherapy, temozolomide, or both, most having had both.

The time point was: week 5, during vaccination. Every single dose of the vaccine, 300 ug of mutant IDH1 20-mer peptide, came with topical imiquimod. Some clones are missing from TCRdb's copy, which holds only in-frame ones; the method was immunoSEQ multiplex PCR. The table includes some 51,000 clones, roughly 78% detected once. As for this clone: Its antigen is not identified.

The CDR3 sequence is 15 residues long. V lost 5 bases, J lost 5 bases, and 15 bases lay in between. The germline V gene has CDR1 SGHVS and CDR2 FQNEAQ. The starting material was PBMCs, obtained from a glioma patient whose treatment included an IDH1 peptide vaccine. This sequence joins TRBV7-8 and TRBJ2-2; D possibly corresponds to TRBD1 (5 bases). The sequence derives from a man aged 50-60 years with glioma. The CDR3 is CASSLNGATTGELFF. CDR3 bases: TGTGCCAGCAGCCTTAATGGGGCCACAACCGGGGAGCTGTTTTTT.